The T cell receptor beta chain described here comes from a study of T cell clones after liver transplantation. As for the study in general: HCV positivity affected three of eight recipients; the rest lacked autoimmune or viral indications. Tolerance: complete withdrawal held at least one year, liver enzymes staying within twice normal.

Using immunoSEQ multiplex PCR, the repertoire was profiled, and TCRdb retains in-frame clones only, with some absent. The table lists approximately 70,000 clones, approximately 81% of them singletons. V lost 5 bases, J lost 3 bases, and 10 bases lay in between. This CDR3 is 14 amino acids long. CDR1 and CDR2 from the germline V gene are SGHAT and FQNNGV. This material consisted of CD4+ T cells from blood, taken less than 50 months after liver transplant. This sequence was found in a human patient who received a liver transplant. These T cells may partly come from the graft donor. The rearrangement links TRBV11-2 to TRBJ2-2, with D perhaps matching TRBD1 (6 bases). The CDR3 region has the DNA TGTGCCAGCAGCCTGCCAGGGGACACCGGGGAGCTGTTTTTT. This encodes CASSLPGDTGELFF.